The 25 T cell receptor beta chains below come from one sample, sequenced in a study of blood T cell repertoires in COVID-19. The assay was immunoSEQ multiplex PCR, and TCRdb's table has in-frame clones only and misses some. The table includes more than 150,000 clones, nearly 80% detected once. The source material was PBMCs or T cells enriched from blood (not recorded which). The receptor set was obtained from a man in his 60s who had been exposed to COVID-19.

This chain links TRBV3-1 (or the pseudogene TRBV3-2) with TRBJ2-3; D gene uncertain. The V and J ends lost 4 bases and 4 bases respectively, with 6 bases between them. CDR1 is LGHDT and CDR2 is YNNKEL in the germline V gene (reference sequence). The CDR3 runs 12 residues. As DNA, the CDR3 is TGTGCCAGCAGCCCCTACGCAGATACGCAGTATTTT. This codes for CASSPYADTQYF.

This rearrangement joins TRBV5-4 to TRBJ2-1; the D gene is possibly TRBD1 (5 bases). Looked up from germline, CDR1 is SGHNT and CDR2 is YYREEE (reference sequence). The V gene lost 4 bases and the J gene lost 4 bases, with 15 bases spanning the gap. The CDR3 runs to 15 residues. As DNA, the CDR3 is TGTGCCAGCAGCCTGACAGCCGGCGGTTACAATGAGCAGTTCTTC. This gives the protein CASSLTAGGYNEQFF.

This clone was seen a few times. The chain couples TRBV11-2 to TRBJ2-7, with TRBD2 matching over 7 bases. The CDR3 totals 15 residues. Germline V gene lookup returns CDR1 SGHAT and CDR2 FQNNGV. Trimming took 3 bases from V and 6 from J; bases not matched to a gene: 11. The CDR3 protein is CASSFPIGGRVEQYF. DNA of the CDR3: TGTGCCAGCAGCTTTCCGATCGGTGGGAGGGTCGAGCAGTACTTC.

The V call is TRBV6-2 or TRBV6-3, the J call TRBJ1-1; TRBD1 matches 9 bases. Trimming took 5 bases from V and 1 from J; bases not matched to a gene: 8. CDR3 size: 16 residues. CDR1 and CDR2 from the germline V gene are MNHEY and SVGEGT. CDR3 nucleotides: TGTGCCAGCAGTACCGGGACAGGGAATTCGAACACTGAAGCTTTCTTT. Amino acid sequence: CASSTGTGNSNTEAFF.

As concerns this clone: This specimen includes other DNA sequences encoding the same CDR3. The V and J genes are TRBV19 and TRBJ1-2, with unresolved D. In germline, CDR1 is LNHDA, CDR2 SQIVND (reference sequence). The V end lost 6 bases, the J end lost 4 bases, and 9 bases lay between the germline ends. The CDR3 length is 12 residues. DNA of the CDR3: TGTGCCAGTAGAACGGGAAGCTATGGCTACACCTTC. Its translation: CASRTGSYGYTF. The full variable domain, with the rest looked up from reference TRBV19 and TRBJ1-2, is DGGITQSPKYLFRKEGQNVTLSCEQNLNHDAMYWYRQDPGQGLRLIYYSQIVNDFQKGDIAEGYSVSREKKESFPLTVTSAQKNPTAFYLCASRTGSYGYTFGSGTRLTVV.

The chain links TRBV5-1 to TRBJ1-4, with 7 nucleotides matching TRBD1. Germline CDR1 SGHRS, CDR2 YFSETQ. CDR3 length: 14 amino acids. After removal of 1 base from V and 8 bases from J, the junction contained 5 bases not matched to a gene. CDR3 DNA: TGCGCCAGCAGCTTGACAGGGGACGGCGAAAAACTGTTTTTT. It codes for CASSLTGDGEKLFF.

The table lists this clone with a few counts. V and J are TRBV3-1 (or the pseudogene TRBV3-2) and TRBJ1-6; D gene ambiguous. The CDR3 totals 14 residues. The germline V gene encodes CDR1 LGHDT and CDR2 YNNKEL (reference sequence). Trimming left V 0 bases short and J 9 bases short, with 9 bases between. This CDR3 reads CASSQEVRGSPLHF. CDR3 DNA: TGTGCCAGCAGCCAAGAGGTACGGGGTTCACCCCTCCACTTT.

The chain has TRBV6-4 and TRBJ2-3; 9 bases line up with TRBD2. The germline gives CDR1 MRHNA, CDR2 SNTAGT. This CDR3 spans 15 amino acids. The trim removed 6 bases at V and 3 bases at J, leaving 7 bases unmatched. The DNA for the CDR3 is TGTGCCAGCAGCGATAGCGGGAGAGCAACAGATACGCAGTATTTT. Residues: CASSDSGRATDTQYF.

The genes are TRBV13 and TRBJ2-7; TRBD1 agrees at 9 bases. The CDR3 runs 15 residues. Germline lookup yields CDR1 PRHDT and CDR2 FYEKMQ (reference sequence). Trimming at V came to 2 bases and at J to 2 bases, leaving 4 bases not matched to a gene. The CDR3 DNA reads as TGTGCCAGCAGCTTACTTCGGGACAGGGCCTACGAGCAGTACTTC. Translating gives CASSLLRDRAYEQYF. Full variable domain (remainder filled in from reference TRBV13 and TRBJ2-7): AAGVIQSPRHLIKEKRETATLKCYPIPRHDTVYWYQQGPGQDPQFLISFYEKMQSDKGSIPDRFSAQQFSDYHSELNMSSLELGDSALYFCASSLLRDRAYEQYFGPGTRLTVT.

The sample holds one count of this clone. J is TRBJ1-2 and V is TRBV30, with D unresolved. CDR3 length equals 16 residues. Trimming took off 4 bases at V and 1 base at J, with 19 bases between the two ends. CDR1 is GTSNPN and CDR2 is SVGIG in the germline V gene (reference sequence). CDR3 amino acids: CAWIRKRLQHNYGYTF. For the CDR3, the DNA is TGTGCCTGGATCAGAAAGCGCCTGCAGCATAACTATGGCTACACCTTC.

V usage is TRBV10-2 and J usage is TRBJ1-5, with D unresolved. This CDR3 spans 15 amino acids. Germline V CDR1 and CDR2: WSHSY, SAAADI. V was cut by 5 bases and J by 8 bases, with 19 bases left in between. The CDR3 DNA follows: TGCGCCAGCAGTTCCTCAACGGTGAATGATGAGCCCCAGCATTTT. It is translated as CASSSSTVNDEPQHF.

Remarks on this clone: This specimen includes other DNA sequences encoding the same CDR3. The rearrangement links TRBV2 to TRBJ2-2; 7 nucleotides agree with TRBD2. The V gene's germline CDR1 is SNHLY and CDR2 FYNNEI. This CDR3 has 16 residues. J gave up 2 bases and V 3 bases, and 6 bases lay outside the gene matches. The CDR3 loop reads CASSDGASGNTGELFF. The CDR3 DNA is TGTGCCAGCAGTGATGGGGCTAGCGGAAACACCGGGGAGCTGTTTTTT.

This rearrangement joins TRBV11-3 to TRBJ2-7, with 7 bases lining up with TRBD2. This CDR3 has 16 amino acids. Germline CDR1 reads SGHNT; CDR2 reads YENEEA. The ends lost 1 base at V and 0 bases at J; junction bases unmatched: 6. This CDR3 is CASSLGGGTTSYEQYF. The CDR3 region has the DNA TGTGCCAGCAGCTTAGGGGGGGGGACGACCTCCTACGAGCAGTACTTC. Looking up the rest from reference TRBV11-3 and TRBJ2-7 gives the full variable domain: EAGVVQSPRYKIIEKKQPVAFWCNPISGHNTLYWYLQNLGQGPELLIRYENEEAVDDSQLPKDRFSAERLKGVDSTLKIQPAELGDSAVYLCASSLGGGTTSYEQYFGPGTRLTVT.

On this clone: Other DNA variants within this sample encode the same CDR3. The chain uses TRBV19 and TRBJ2-5, with 8 nucleotides matching TRBD1. The CDR3 has 12 residues. Germline V CDR1 and CDR2: LNHDA, SQIVND (reference sequence). The V gene end was trimmed by 6 bases and the J gene end by 5 bases; junction bases not matched to a gene: 2. In nucleotides, the CDR3 is TGTGCCAGTAGCCAGGGGGCGGAGACCCAGTACTTC. This translates into CASSQGAETQYF.

The chain couples TRBV5-5 to TRBJ2-5, with TRBD2 identical over 11 bases. The germline CDR1 and CDR2 sequences are SGHKS and YYEKEE (reference sequence). This CDR3 region has 16 residues. J gave up 5 bases and V 0 bases, and 6 bases lay outside the gene matches. The CDR3 nucleotides read TGTGCCAGCAGCTTGGCTCTAGCGGGAGGTGGTGAGACCCAGTACTTC. Amino acids: CASSLALAGGGETQYF. The variable domain in full, completed from reference TRBV5-5 and TRBJ2-5, reads DAGVTQSPTHLIKTRGQQVTLRCSPISGHKSVSWYQQVLGQGPQFIFQYYEKEERGRGNFPDRFSARQFPNYSSELNVNALLLGDSALYLCASSLALAGGGETQYFGPGTRLLVL.

V and J are TRBV11-2 and TRBJ2-1, with unresolved D. The V gene lost 1 base and the J gene lost 10 bases, with 17 bases spanning the gap. The length of the CDR3 is 15 residues. Germline V CDR1 and CDR2: SGHAT, FQNNGV. The CDR3 here is CASSLGHGPAGEQFF. The CDR3 bases are TGTGCCAGCAGCTTAGGCCACGGCCCGGCAGGCGAGCAGTTCTTC.

V is TRBV21-1 and J is TRBJ2-7; the D call in the table, TRBD1, was not verified against the DNA. TRBV21-1 corresponds to a pseudogene. The CDR3 spans 14 residues. Written as DNA, the CDR3 is TGTGCCAGCAGCCTCTGGTCAGACTCCTACGAGCAGTACTTC. This codes for CASSLWSDSYEQYF.

This chain connects TRBV5-1 to TRBJ1-1; TRBD1 matches 9 bases. Germline-derived CDR1 and CDR2 are SGHRS and YFSETQ. Unmatched junction bases numbered 2, after V lost 5 bases and J lost 0 bases. The CDR3 consists of 14 residues. CDR3: CASRWTGVNTEAFF. The CDR3 nucleotides are TGCGCCAGCAGGTGGACAGGGGTGAACACTGAAGCTTTCTTT. Using reference TRBV5-1 and TRBJ1-1 for the parts outside the CDR3, the full variable domain is KAGVTQTPRYLIKTRGQQVTLSCSPISGHRSVSWYQQTPGQGLQFLFEYFSETQRNKGNFPGRFSGRQFSNSRSEMNVSTLELGDSALYLCASRWTGVNTEAFFGQGTRLTVV.

This chain connects TRBV6-2 or TRBV6-3 to TRBJ2-7; D call uncertain. Germline CDR1 MNHEY, CDR2 SVGEGT. V lost 6 bases and J lost 3, with 9 bases in between. The CDR3 spans 12 residues. The CDR3 is CASSGQHYEQYF. CDR3 DNA sequence: TGTGCCAGCAGCGGGCAGCACTACGAGCAGTACTTC.

Here the CDR3 reads CASSSGQGAGNEQFF. As DNA, the CDR3 is TGTGCCAGCAGTTCGGGACAGGGGGCGGGCAATGAGCAGTTCTTC. The rearrangement uses TRBV6-5 and TRBJ2-1; 12 nucleotides line up with TRBD1. This CDR3 contains 15 residues. Germline CDR1 is MNHEY and CDR2 is SVGAGI. The V gene end was trimmed by 4 bases and the J gene end by 6 bases; junction bases not matched to a gene: 4.

This chain connects TRBV20-1 to TRBJ2-1; 7 nucleotides align to TRBD2. Trimming at V came to 3 bases and at J to 0 bases, leaving 8 bases not matched to a gene. This CDR3 comprises 16 residues. CDR1 and CDR2 from the germline V gene are DFQATT and SNEGSKA (reference sequence). This chain's CDR3 is CSASGGRAGSYNEQFF. CDR3 coding DNA: TGCAGTGCTAGTGGCGGGAGAGCAGGCTCCTACAATGAGCAGTTCTTC.

This clone was counted only a few times. The gene calls are TRBV5-5 and TRBJ1-1; no clear D. This CDR3 has 13 residues. CDR1 is SGHKS and CDR2 is YYEKEE in the germline V gene (reference sequence). V lost 5 bases and J 0 bases, leaving 8 bases between the germline ends. The CDR3: CASRIDLNTEAFF. The CDR3 DNA is TGTGCCAGCAGGATAGATCTGAACACTGAAGCTTTCTTT. The full variable domain, completed using reference TRBV5-5 and TRBJ1-1, is DAGVTQSPTHLIKTRGQQVTLRCSPISGHKSVSWYQQVLGQGPQFIFQYYEKEERGRGNFPDRFSARQFPNYSSELNVNALLLGDSALYLCASRIDLNTEAFFGQGTRLTVV.

V and J are TRBV14 and TRBJ2-7; 10 positions match TRBD2. Germline CDR1 reads SGHDN; CDR2 reads FVKESK. Germline trimming cut 4 bases from V and 6 bases from J; bases unmatched to any gene: 3. This CDR3 region has 13 residues. The CDR3 DNA follows: TGTGCCAGCAGCCTCGGACTAGCGGTCGAGCAGTACTTC. It codes for CASSLGLAVEQYF.

This clone has more than one count but fewer than ten. The chain uses TRBV5-1 and TRBJ2-1; 9 bases are shared with TRBD2. This CDR3 contains 14 residues. Germline V lookup: CDR1 SGHRS, CDR2 YFSETQ. The V segment lost 2 bases and the J segment 7 bases; nucleotides outside the gene matches: 4. The CDR3 loop reads CASSFSGSSNEQFF. DNA of the CDR3: TGCGCCAGCAGCTTTAGCGGGAGTTCGAATGAGCAGTTCTTC.

CDR3 residues: CATSDSPRANTGELFF. CDR3 sequence (DNA): TGTGCCACCAGTGATTCGCCCAGGGCGAACACCGGGGAGCTGTTTTTT. The V and J genes are TRBV24-1 and TRBJ2-2; perhaps TRBD1 as D (5 bases). Germline values: CDR1 KGHDR, CDR2 SFDVKD. Trimming took off 2 bases at V and 0 bases at J, with 9 bases between the two ends. The CDR3 is 16 amino acids.